Sequencing of this T cell receptor (beta chain) was carried out in a study of T-cell reconstitution after alpha-beta-depleted transplantation in children. General study findings and limits: Fresh T-cell production supplied most of the T-cell counts and diversity seen one year after transplant. Reported findings indicate that, about two months after transplant, alpha-beta T cells came from several hundred expanded clones, which were derived from non-depleted graft cells.

Remarks on this clonotype: Its antigen remains unidentified.

This sample's TCRbeta library carried unique molecular identifier barcodes. From the PCR reads, TCRdb called clonotypes with MiXCR, one entry per CDR3 protein. The repertoire consists of 440,000 or so distinct CDR3 sequences, with around two fifths occurring once and the leading ten covering 25% to 30%. The V gene lost 6 bases and the J gene lost 4 bases, with 13 bases spanning the gap. The CDR3 is made up of 13 amino acids. CDR1 is DFQATT and CDR2 is SNEGSKA in the germline V gene (reference sequence). The rearrangement links TRBV20-1 to TRBJ2-1; D is possibly TRBD1 or TRBD2 (5 bases each). The receptor comes from a girl aged 2-10 years with aplastic anemia, due to receive a stem cell transplant. The sequenced sample was PBMCs, obtained before TCRalphabeta/CD19-depleted stem cell transplant. CDR3 sequence: CSAPPGLYNEQFF. The CDR3 bases are TGCAGTGCCCCGCCGGGGCTTTACAATGAGCAGTTCTTC.